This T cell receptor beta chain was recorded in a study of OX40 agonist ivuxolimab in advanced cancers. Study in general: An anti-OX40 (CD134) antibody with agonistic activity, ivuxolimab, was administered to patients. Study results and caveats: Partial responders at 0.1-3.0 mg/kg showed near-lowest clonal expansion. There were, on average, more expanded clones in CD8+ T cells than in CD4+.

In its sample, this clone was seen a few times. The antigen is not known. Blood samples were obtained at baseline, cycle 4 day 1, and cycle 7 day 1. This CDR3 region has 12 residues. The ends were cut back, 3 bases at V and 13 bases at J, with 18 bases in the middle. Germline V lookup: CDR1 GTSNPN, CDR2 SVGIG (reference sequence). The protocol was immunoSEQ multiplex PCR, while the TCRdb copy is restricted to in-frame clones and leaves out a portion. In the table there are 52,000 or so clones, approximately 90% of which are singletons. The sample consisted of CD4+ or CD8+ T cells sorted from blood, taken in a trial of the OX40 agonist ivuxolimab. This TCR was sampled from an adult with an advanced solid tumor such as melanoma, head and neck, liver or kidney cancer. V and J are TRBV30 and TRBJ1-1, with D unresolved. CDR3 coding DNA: TGTGCCTGGAGAGGAAACGCCTTCGGGGATTTCTTT. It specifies CAWRGNAFGDFF.